These T cell receptor beta chains were read from a single sample in a study of T-cell reconstitution after alpha-beta-depleted transplantation in children. TCRdb re-analysed the PCR reads in MiXCR, keeping a single row per CDR3 protein. There are 200,000 to 250,000 distinct CDR3 sequences in the sample; around 10% occur only once, and roughly 6.2% lies in the top ten. Source: PBMCs from the stem cell graft donor, taken from the stem cell graft. Receptors originate from a human donor who donated a stem cell graft to a child with acute lymphoblastic leukemia. Each CDR3 is given with its conserved first and last residue. A D gene is named only where the DNA matches it firmly. Some rows mark clone size as missing; the rest say once, few, many or name a class of expanded clone.

j_call: TRBJ1-6; clone_size: NA; d_call: NA; v_call: TRBV6-2/TRBV6-3; cdr3_length: 14; cdr3_nt: TGTGCCAGCAGTTGGTTAACGGATAATTCACCCCTCCACTTT; cdr3_aa: CASSWLTDNSPLHF
j_call: TRBJ1-2; clone_size: few; d_call: NA; v_call: TRBV4-1; cdr3_length: 16; cdr3_nt: TGCGCCAGCAGCCAAGAACAGGCGGTCACGGGGCATGGCTACACCTTC; cdr3_aa: CASSQEQAVTGHGYTF
j_call: TRBJ1-2; clone_size: NA; d_call: NA; v_call: TRBV25-1; cdr3_length: 14; cdr3_nt: TGTGCCAGCAGTGCGTTGGGGGAGATGGGTGGCTACACCTTC; cdr3_aa: CASSALGEMGGYTF
j_call: TRBJ1-2; clone_size: NA; d_call: NA; v_call: TRBV30; cdr3_length: 11; cdr3_nt: TGTGCCTGTCACGGGGCGGATGGCTACACCTTC; cdr3_aa: CACHGADGYTF
j_call: TRBJ1-5; clone_size: few; d_call: NA; v_call: TRBV29-1; cdr3_length: 13; cdr3_nt: TGCAGCGTTGAGATGGAATACGGTCAGCCCCAGCATTTT; cdr3_aa: CSVEMEYGQPQHF
j_call: TRBJ1-3; clone_size: many; d_call: NA; v_call: TRBV7-9; cdr3_length: 15; cdr3_nt: TGTGCCAGCAGCTCTACGGGACGCTCTGGAAACACCATATATTTT; cdr3_aa: CASSSTGRSGNTIYF
j_call: TRBJ1-2; clone_size: few; d_call: NA; v_call: TRBV11-2; cdr3_length: 13; cdr3_nt: TGTGCCAGCAGCGGAGAAGGGGGCTATGGCTACACCTTC; cdr3_aa: CASSGEGGYGYTF
j_call: TRBJ1-1; clone_size: NA; d_call: NA; v_call: TRBV5-6; cdr3_length: 16; cdr3_nt: TGTGCCAGCAGCTTGGGTCTACAGCCCGTGAACACTGAAGCTTTCTTT; cdr3_aa: CASSLGLQPVNTEAFF
j_call: TRBJ2-3; clone_size: few; d_call: NA; v_call: TRBV6-6; cdr3_length: 13; cdr3_nt: TGTGCCAGCAGCGCGGGAACTACAGATACGCAGTATTTT; cdr3_aa: CASSAGTTDTQYF
j_call: TRBJ2-7; clone_size: many; d_call: TRBD1; v_call: TRBV20-1; cdr3_length: 16; cdr3_nt: TGCAGTGCTAGAGATCCCGGACAGGGAGCCTCCTACGAGCAGTACTTC; cdr3_aa: CSARDPGQGASYEQYF
j_call: TRBJ2-3; clone_size: medium-sized; d_call: NA; v_call: TRBV20-1; cdr3_length: 13; cdr3_nt: TGCAGTGCTAAGGCGCAGGGGACAGATACGCAGTATTTT; cdr3_aa: CSAKAQGTDTQYF
j_call: TRBJ2-3; clone_size: NA; d_call: TRBD2; v_call: TRBV20-1; cdr3_length: 18; cdr3_nt: TGCAGTGCCAAACGTTTACTAGCGGACCGCCACGCCCCAGATACGCAGTATTTT; cdr3_aa: CSAKRLLADRHAPDTQYF
j_call: TRBJ2-6; clone_size: many; d_call: NA; v_call: TRBV29-1; cdr3_length: 13; cdr3_nt: TGCAGCGGACGGGATTCTGGGGCCAACGTCCTGACTTTC; cdr3_aa: CSGRDSGANVLTF
j_call: TRBJ2-1; clone_size: few; d_call: NA; v_call: TRBV5-5; cdr3_length: 14; cdr3_nt: TGTGCCAGCAGCTCGACCGGAGGTAGAAATGAGCAGTTCTTC; cdr3_aa: CASSSTGGRNEQFF
j_call: TRBJ1-1; clone_size: few; d_call: NA; v_call: TRBV5-1; cdr3_length: 14; cdr3_nt: TGCGCCAGCAGCCCCCAAGGAGATAACACTGAAGCTTTCTTT; cdr3_aa: CASSPQGDNTEAFF
j_call: TRBJ2-5; clone_size: NA; d_call: NA; v_call: TRBV2; cdr3_length: 13; cdr3_nt: TGTGCCAGCAGTGAGCTCGATTGGGGGACCCAGTACTTC; cdr3_aa: CASSELDWGTQYF
j_call: TRBJ1-6; clone_size: many; d_call: NA; v_call: TRBV2; cdr3_length: 15; cdr3_nt: TGTGCCAGCAGTGAAAACCAGGGGTATAATTCACCCCTCCACTTT; cdr3_aa: CASSENQGYNSPLHF
j_call: TRBJ2-2; clone_size: many; d_call: NA; v_call: TRBV7-9; cdr3_length: 13; cdr3_nt: TGTGCCAGCAGCCCAGCGAACACCGGGGAGCTGTTTTTT; cdr3_aa: CASSPANTGELFF
j_call: TRBJ1-5; clone_size: few; d_call: NA; v_call: TRBV11-2; cdr3_length: 15; cdr3_nt: TGTGCCAGCAGCTTAACCGGGGGTGGCAATCAGCCCCAGCATTTT; cdr3_aa: CASSLTGGGNQPQHF
j_call: TRBJ1-1; clone_size: NA; d_call: NA; v_call: TRBV5-1; cdr3_length: 14; cdr3_nt: TGCGCCAGCAGCTATGGGGTTGAGAACACTGAAGCTTTCTTT; cdr3_aa: CASSYGVENTEAFF
j_call: TRBJ2-1; clone_size: many; d_call: TRBD2; v_call: TRBV4-1; cdr3_length: 17; cdr3_nt: TGCGCCAGCAGCCAAGAATCCAGCGGGGGAAGATACAATGAGCAGTTCTTC; cdr3_aa: CASSQESSGGRYNEQFF
j_call: TRBJ1-5; clone_size: NA; d_call: NA; v_call: TRBV24-1; cdr3_length: 16; cdr3_nt: TGTGCCACCAGTGATAACACCGCATATAGCAATCAGCCCCAGCATTTT; cdr3_aa: CATSDNTAYSNQPQHF
j_call: TRBJ2-7; clone_size: many; d_call: TRBD1; v_call: TRBV29-1; cdr3_length: 12; cdr3_nt: TGCAGCGTTGGGACAGGGGGCGACGAGCAGTACTTC; cdr3_aa: CSVGTGGDEQYF
j_call: TRBJ2-3; clone_size: few; d_call: TRBD1; v_call: TRBV6-5; cdr3_length: 16; cdr3_nt: TGTGCCAGCAGTTACAGTAGGACAGGGGGCCTAGATACGCAGTATTTT; cdr3_aa: CASSYSRTGGLDTQYF
j_call: TRBJ2-1; clone_size: NA; d_call: NA; v_call: TRBV5-6; cdr3_length: 13; cdr3_nt: TGTGCCAGCAGCTTGAGGCAGGGGATTGAGCAGTTCTTC; cdr3_aa: CASSLRQGIEQFF
j_call: TRBJ2-1; clone_size: NA; d_call: NA; v_call: TRBV11-2; cdr3_length: 14; cdr3_nt: TGTGCCAGCAGCTTAGTGTCTAGATCCAATGAGCAGTTCTTC; cdr3_aa: CASSLVSRSNEQFF
j_call: TRBJ2-2; clone_size: few; d_call: NA; v_call: TRBV11-2; cdr3_length: 18; cdr3_nt: TGTGCCAGCAGCTTTATGAGGACTACTTTTGGGAGGTCAGGGGAGCTGTTTTTT; cdr3_aa: CASSFMRTTFGRSGELFF
j_call: TRBJ1-2; clone_size: NA; d_call: TRBD1; v_call: TRBV12-3/TRBV12-4; cdr3_length: 15; cdr3_nt: TGTGCCAGCAGCCCCGAGGACAGGCCTATCGGCGGCTACACCTTC; cdr3_aa: CASSPEDRPIGGYTF
j_call: TRBJ2-5; clone_size: few; d_call: TRBD2; v_call: TRBV12-3/TRBV12-4; cdr3_length: 15; cdr3_nt: TGTGCCAGCAGTTTGAACGCGGGGGGTCAAGAGACCCAGTACTTC; cdr3_aa: CASSLNAGGQETQYF
j_call: TRBJ1-5; clone_size: few; d_call: TRBD1; v_call: TRBV14; cdr3_length: 19; cdr3_nt: TGTGCCAGCAGCGATCAAGAATATATGGGACAGGGGGAGACTCAGCCCCAGCATTTT; cdr3_aa: CASSDQEYMGQGETQPQHF
j_call: TRBJ1-1; clone_size: many; d_call: NA; v_call: TRBV12-3/TRBV12-4; cdr3_length: 13; cdr3_nt: TGTGCCAGCAGTTTCGGACCGAACACTGAAGCTTTCTTT; cdr3_aa: CASSFGPNTEAFF
j_call: TRBJ2-7; clone_size: many; d_call: NA; v_call: TRBV4-1; cdr3_length: 12; cdr3_nt: TGCGCCAGCAGCCAAGAGGGCTACGAGCAGTACTTC; cdr3_aa: CASSQEGYEQYF
j_call: TRBJ2-1; clone_size: many; d_call: NA; v_call: TRBV3-1; cdr3_length: 13; cdr3_nt: TGTGCCAGCAGCCAAGCCGACAGCAATGAGCAGTTCTTC; cdr3_aa: CASSQADSNEQFF
j_call: TRBJ2-3; clone_size: many; d_call: NA; v_call: TRBV9; cdr3_length: 15; cdr3_nt: TGTGCCAGCAGCGGAAACATGGGACGTTCCTCTACGCAGTATTTT; cdr3_aa: CASSGNMGRSSTQYF
j_call: TRBJ1-4; clone_size: few; d_call: TRBD1; v_call: TRBV5-1; cdr3_length: 15; cdr3_nt: TGCGCCAGCAGCGGACAGGGTTCCACTAATGAAAAACTGTTTTTT; cdr3_aa: CASSGQGSTNEKLFF
j_call: TRBJ1-6; clone_size: many; d_call: NA; v_call: TRBV5-5; cdr3_length: 10; cdr3_nt: TGTGCCAGCAGGGGGGAAATTTTCCACTTT; cdr3_aa: CASRGEIFHF
j_call: TRBJ1-1; clone_size: many; d_call: NA; v_call: TRBV6-2/TRBV6-3; cdr3_length: 15; cdr3_nt: TGTGCCAGCAGTCCCCGGGGACGGGCCTTCACTGAAGCTTTCTTT; cdr3_aa: CASSPRGRAFTEAFF
j_call: TRBJ2-7; clone_size: NA; d_call: NA; v_call: TRBV10-2; cdr3_length: 14; cdr3_nt: TGCGCCAGCAGTGAGTCGGCCATGTTGGGGTCCCAGTACTTC; cdr3_aa: CASSESAMLGSQYF
j_call: TRBJ2-6; clone_size: NA; d_call: NA; v_call: TRBV27; cdr3_length: 18; cdr3_nt: TGTGCCAGCAGCTTTGTCTCGACGGGCCGCTCTGGGGCCAACGTCCTGACTTTC; cdr3_aa: CASSFVSTGRSGANVLTF
j_call: TRBJ2-2; clone_size: few; d_call: NA; v_call: TRBV12-3/TRBV12-4; cdr3_length: 15; cdr3_nt: TGTGCCAGCAGTTTAGCGGGAACTGGTCCCGGGGAGCTGTTTTTT; cdr3_aa: CASSLAGTGPGELFF
j_call: TRBJ2-1; clone_size: many; d_call: NA; v_call: TRBV5-1; cdr3_length: 16; cdr3_nt: TGCGCCAGCAGCGGGACGGGACAAATGAGTGACAATGAGCAGTTCTTC; cdr3_aa: CASSGTGQMSDNEQFF
j_call: TRBJ2-1; clone_size: few; d_call: TRBD1; v_call: TRBV29-1; cdr3_length: 15; cdr3_nt: TGCAGCGTTGTGATGCTTGGACAGGGGGCGTATGAGCAGTTCTTC; cdr3_aa: CSVVMLGQGAYEQFF
j_call: TRBJ2-2; clone_size: many; d_call: NA; v_call: TRBV29-1; cdr3_length: 18; cdr3_nt: TGCAGCGTTGAAGATCTCGATTCGATACCGATGAACACCGGGGAGCTGTTTTTT; cdr3_aa: CSVEDLDSIPMNTGELFF
j_call: TRBJ2-3; clone_size: NA; d_call: NA; v_call: TRBV7-9; cdr3_length: 16; cdr3_nt: TGTGCCAGCAGCTTCGACAGGCGCGCTAGCACAGATACGCAGTATTTT; cdr3_aa: CASSFDRRASTDTQYF
j_call: TRBJ2-3; clone_size: few; d_call: TRBD2; v_call: TRBV5-1; cdr3_length: 18; cdr3_nt: TGCGCCAGCAGCTTGGCCGCCGGGGGGGCGCGGAGCACAGATACGCAGTATTTT; cdr3_aa: CASSLAAGGARSTDTQYF
j_call: TRBJ2-1; clone_size: NA; d_call: TRBD2; v_call: TRBV5-1; cdr3_length: 17; cdr3_nt: TGCGCCAGCGCCGTCAACGCAGCGGGGGTCCTCGACAATGAGCAGTTCTTC; cdr3_aa: CASAVNAAGVLDNEQFF
j_call: TRBJ1-2; clone_size: few; d_call: TRBD1; v_call: TRBV2; cdr3_length: 12; cdr3_nt: TGTGCCAGCCGGACAGGCCCGTTCGGCTACACCTTC; cdr3_aa: CASRTGPFGYTF
j_call: TRBJ1-4; clone_size: NA; d_call: NA; v_call: TRBV20-1; cdr3_length: 13; cdr3_nt: TGCAGTGCTTGGGGTGCAACTAATGAAAAACTGTTTTTT; cdr3_aa: CSAWGATNEKLFF
j_call: TRBJ2-5; clone_size: many; d_call: NA; v_call: TRBV20-1; cdr3_length: 11; cdr3_nt: TGCAGTGCCATGCCCGCAGAGACCCAGTACTTC; cdr3_aa: CSAMPAETQYF
j_call: TRBJ2-7; clone_size: few; d_call: NA; v_call: TRBV20-1; cdr3_length: 14; cdr3_nt: TGCAGTGCTAGAGATCAAAAGGGGGCCTACGAGCAGTACTTC; cdr3_aa: CSARDQKGAYEQYF
j_call: TRBJ2-2; clone_size: NA; d_call: NA; v_call: TRBV20-1; cdr3_length: 15; cdr3_nt: TGCAGTGCTAATAGCGGACCTTTGAACACCGGGGAGCTGTTTTTT; cdr3_aa: CSANSGPLNTGELFF
j_call: TRBJ2-7; clone_size: few; d_call: TRBD2; v_call: TRBV9; cdr3_length: 14; cdr3_nt: TGTGCCAGCAGCGCGGTAGCGGGGACCCACGAGCAGTACTTC; cdr3_aa: CASSAVAGTHEQYF
j_call: TRBJ2-3; clone_size: NA; d_call: TRBD1; v_call: TRBV27; cdr3_length: 16; cdr3_nt: TGTGCCAGCAGTTCCCCCGGACAGGTGCCCGCAGATACGCAGTATTTT; cdr3_aa: CASSSPGQVPADTQYF
j_call: TRBJ2-5; clone_size: many; d_call: NA; v_call: TRBV12-3/TRBV12-4; cdr3_length: 13; cdr3_nt: TGTGCCAGCAGTTTCGGGAGCCAAGAGACCCAGTACTTC; cdr3_aa: CASSFGSQETQYF
j_call: TRBJ2-5; clone_size: few; d_call: NA; v_call: TRBV7-2; cdr3_length: 13; cdr3_nt: TGTGCCAGCAGCCCCCAGAGGAGCGAGACCCAGTACTTC; cdr3_aa: CASSPQRSETQYF